One and the same sample provided the 12 T cell receptor beta chains below, sequenced in a study of yellow fever vaccine responses in identical twins. TCRdb processed the RT-PCR reads anew with MiXCR; each CDR3 protein has one entry. The repertoire consists of about 4,000 distinct CDR3 sequences, with over 70% occurring once and the leading ten covering 3.5% to 4%. The sample here was T cells from blood (PBMCs), unsorted or a sorted subset (not recorded which), taken before or after yellow fever vaccination (not recorded which). These receptors came from a woman in her late teens or twenties who received the yellow fever vaccine.

This clonotype has just a few counts. The chain joins TRBV19 to TRBJ2-7; D is unresolved. V shed 6 bases and J shed 3 bases, with 9 bases lying between them. Germline assignment: CDR1 LNHDA and CDR2 SQIVND (reference sequence). The CDR3 has 12 residues. DNA for the CDR3: TGTGCCAGTAGCTCGGGTTTCTACGAGCAGTACTTC. Translation gives CASSSGFYEQYF.

The J gene is TRBJ2-5, the V gene TRBV29-1; 7 nucleotides line up with TRBD1. CDR1 is SQVTM and CDR2 is ANQGSEA in the germline V gene. V lost 5 bases, J lost 4 bases, and 4 bases stayed unmatched. The CDR3 is 12 amino acids. CDR3 residues: CSVTRQGETQYF. The CDR3 region has the DNA TGCAGCGTTACCAGACAGGGAGAGACCCAGTACTTC.

DNA for the CDR3: TGTGCCAGCAGTTCCCCGCCTAGCGGGGTCTACGAGCAGTACTTC. Translating gives CASSSPPSGVYEQYF. The chain employs TRBV6-5 and TRBJ2-7; 9 bases fit TRBD2. The CDR3 runs to 15 residues. Per the germline V gene, CDR1 is MNHEY and CDR2 is SVGAGI. J gave up 3 bases and V 4 bases, and 7 bases lay outside the gene matches.

This rearrangement joins TRBV28 to TRBJ1-1, with D unresolved. This CDR3 contains 12 residues. The V end lost 4 bases, the J end lost 0 bases, and 3 bases lay between the germline ends. Germline V lookup: CDR1 MDHEN, CDR2 SYDVKM. CDR3 nucleotide sequence: TGTGCCAGCAGTTCGATGAACACTGAAGCTTTCTTT. This translates into CASSSMNTEAFF.

The chain links TRBV7-6 to TRBJ2-7, with 10 bases fitting TRBD2. V trimming: 3 bases; J trimming: 3 bases; junction bases outside the gene matches: 11. The CDR3 length is 17 residues. Germline V gene data show CDR1 as SGHVS and CDR2 as FNYEAQ. CDR3 region: CASSFRTSGDVYYEQYF. The CDR3, as DNA: TGTGCCAGCAGCTTCAGGACTAGCGGAGATGTTTACTACGAGCAGTACTTC.

This sequence joins TRBV20-1 and TRBJ2-2; 7 positions match TRBD2. The V segment lost 0 bases and the J segment 4 bases; nucleotides outside the gene matches: 2. This CDR3 comprises 14 residues. The germline V gene has CDR1 DFQATT and CDR2 SNEGSKA (reference sequence). DNA of the CDR3: TGCAGTGCTAGAGAGGCTAGCGGCACCGGGGAGCTGTTTTTT. As protein: CSAREASGTGELFF.

The rearrangement uses TRBV13 and TRBJ2-7, with 9 bases fitting TRBD2. The CDR3 is 13 residues long. Trimming removed 6 bases from V and 3 bases from J; junction bases left unmatched: 3. Germline V gene lookup returns CDR1 PRHDT and CDR2 FYEKMQ (reference sequence). The CDR3 protein is CASRTSGYYEQYF. The DNA of the CDR3 is TGTGCCAGCAGGACTAGCGGTTACTACGAGCAGTACTTC. Looking up the rest from reference TRBV13 and TRBJ2-7 gives the full variable domain: AAGVIQSPRHLIKEKRETATLKCYPIPRHDTVYWYQQGPGQDPQFLISFYEKMQSDKGSIPDRFSAQQFSDYHSELNMSSLELGDSALYFCASRTSGYYEQYFGPGTRLTVT.

This chain connects TRBV11-1 to TRBJ1-1, with D unresolved. With 2 bases removed from V and 2 bases from J, the gap between germline ends came to 6 bases. CDR3 length: 13 amino acids. Germline V gene data show CDR1 as SGHAT and CDR2 as FQDESV (reference sequence). CDR3 DNA sequence: TGTGCCAGCAGCTTAACACTCAACACTGAAGCTTTCTTT. Translated: CASSLTLNTEAFF.

V gene TRBV2 combines with J gene TRBJ1-1; D is undetermined. V lost 6 bases and J 4 bases, leaving 12 bases between the germline ends. CDR3 length: 13 amino acids. The V gene's germline CDR1 is SNHLY and CDR2 FYNNEI. The DNA of the CDR3 is TGTGCCAGCAGAAACCAGGTGGCCACTGAAGCTTTCTTT. As protein: CASRNQVATEAFF.

The CDR3 DNA sequence: TGCAGTGCTAAGCAAGAGACCCAGTACTTC. Translating gives CSAKQETQYF. The chain carries TRBV20-1 and TRBJ2-5; D is undetermined. The CDR3 has 10 amino acids. The germline V gene has CDR1 DFQATT and CDR2 SNEGSKA (reference sequence). V shed 4 bases and J shed 2 bases, with 2 bases lying between them.

The chain joins TRBV3-1 to TRBJ2-5, with 12 bases aligning to TRBD2. There are 15 residues in the CDR3. Trimming cost V 4 bases and J 4 bases; bases outside gene matches: 4. Per the germline V gene, CDR1 is LGHDT and CDR2 is YNNKEL (reference sequence). CDR3 nucleotides: TGTGCCAGCAGCCTTGGACTAGCGGGGATAGAGACCCAGTACTTC. This gives the protein CASSLGLAGIETQYF.

V usage is TRBV14 and J usage is TRBJ2-1, with 9 bases aligning to TRBD2. The ends lost 4 bases at V and 4 bases at J; junction bases unmatched: 11. The CDR3 is 17 amino acids. The germline V gene has CDR1 SGHDN and CDR2 FVKESK. Here the CDR3 DNA reads TGTGCCAGCAGCCTTTCAACTCTAGCGGGACGATACAATGAGCAGTTCTTC. Translating it yields CASSLSTLAGRYNEQFF.